These 28 T cell receptor beta chains were sequenced from one sample in a study of T-cell reconstitution after alpha-beta-depleted transplantation in children (TCRdb year 2016). The receptor library was made with PCR. Sequencing was carried out with an Illumina HiSeq 2500. To normalize quantification of the TCRbeta repertoire, the TCR libraries were built with molecular barcoding that relied on unique molecular identifiers. TCRdb reprocessed the public reads (quality trimming at Q25 with fastp, clone calling with MiXCR) and kept in-frame beta chains. Rows with one shared CDR3 protein collapse into an entry with the most common genes and DNA. The sample yields 400,000 to 500,000 distinct CDR3 sequences; roughly a tenth were counted once. The ten largest clones represent 4.5% to 7% of the sample. The sequencing here drew on PBMCs from the stem cell graft donor, taken from the stem cell graft. Receptors originate from a human donor who donated a stem cell graft to a child with acute myeloid leukemia.

This clonotype was found a few times. This chain links TRBV20-1 with TRBJ2-1; the D gene is possibly TRBD2 (7 bases). The germline CDR1 and CDR2 sequences are DFQATT and SNEGSKA (reference sequence). The CDR3 has 17 amino acids. Trimming left V 6 bases short and J 2 bases short, with 23 bases between. CDR3 in DNA: TGCAGTGCCCCCGGGGGGCTAGCGACTTTTCCCTACAATGAGCAGTTCTTC. As protein: CSAPGGLATFPYNEQFF.

This clonotype was counted a few times. V and J are TRBV20-1 and TRBJ2-3; no clear D. The CDR3 runs to 14 residues. Trimming removed 1 base at V and 0 bases at J, with 8 bases between. The germline V gene encodes CDR1 DFQATT and CDR2 SNEGSKA (reference sequence). CDR3 residues: CSARVDTSTDTQYF. CDR3 bases: TGCAGTGCTAGAGTCGACACAAGCACAGATACGCAGTATTTT.

This rearrangement joins TRBV29-1 to TRBJ2-7; TRBD1 matches at 12 bases. CDR3 size: 13 residues. Germline V gene data show CDR1 as SQVTM and CDR2 as ANQGSEA. Losses at the gene ends were 6 bases for V and 6 bases for J; bases not matched to a gene: 6. In DNA form, the CDR3 reads TGCAGCGTACCGGGACAGGGGGCATCCGAGCAGTACTTC. Protein product: CSVPGQGASEQYF.

This chain links TRBV29-1 with TRBJ2-1; the D is unclear. The V end was cut by 3 bases, the J end by 10 bases, with 16 bases between. Germline V gene data show CDR1 as SQVTM and CDR2 as ANQGSEA. The CDR3 is 13 amino acids. This CDR3 is CSVEADPGREQFF. Here the CDR3 DNA reads TGCAGCGTTGAGGCCGACCCCGGGCGGGAGCAGTTCTTC.

The chain couples TRBV7-2 to TRBJ2-1; 7 nucleotides align to TRBD2. CDR3 size: 15 residues. V was pared by 5 bases and J by 0 bases, with 4 bases of the junction left unmatched. Germline assignment: CDR1 SGHTA and CDR2 FQGNSA. The CDR3 DNA sequence: TGTGCCAGCAGCCGGGACTACCGCTCCTACAATGAGCAGTTCTTC. Translating it yields CASSRDYRSYNEQFF.

This clonotype is classed as medium-sized. This rearrangement joins TRBV20-1 to TRBJ2-3, with D possibly being TRBD2 (6 bases). The CDR3 spans 12 residues. V lost 6 bases and J 0 bases, leaving 7 bases between the germline ends. Germline CDR1 reads DFQATT; CDR2 reads SNEGSKA (reference sequence). The CDR3 is CSASGSTDTQYF. CDR3 nucleotides: TGCAGTGCGAGCGGGAGCACAGATACGCAGTATTTT.

V is TRBV4-3 and J is TRBJ1-3; D remains ambiguous. The CDR3 runs to 13 residues. The ends were cut back, 3 bases at V and 1 base at J, with 4 bases in the middle. Germline loops: CDR1 LGHNA, CDR2 YSLEER. CDR3: CASSQTSGNTIYF. CDR3 bases: TGCGCCAGCAGCCAGACTTCTGGAAACACCATATATTTT.

The V gene is TRBV15, the J gene TRBJ2-1, with 8 bases identical to TRBD2. The J segment lost 8 bases and the V segment lost 0 bases, leaving 3 bases of the junction unmatched. CDR3 length equals 14 residues. CDR1 and CDR2 from the germline V gene are LNHNV and YYDKDF (reference sequence). CDR3 sequence: CATSRDHGRDEQFF. The CDR3 coding sequence is TGTGCCACCAGCAGAGATCACGGGAGGGATGAGCAGTTCTTC.

In its sample, this clonotype was seen many times. The chain is built from TRBV6-6 and TRBJ2-7; the match to TRBD1 covers 11 bases. The CDR3 runs 13 residues. The V segment lost 10 bases and the J segment 7 bases; nucleotides outside the gene matches: 9. Germline lookup yields CDR1 MNHNY and CDR2 SVGAGI (reference sequence). As DNA, the CDR3 is TGTGCCACTAAAGGACAGGGGGCAAGGGAGCAGTACGTC. This codes for CATKGQGAREQYV.

The chain recombines TRBV27 with TRBJ2-7; D unresolved. V was clipped by 3 bases and J by 3 bases, with 12 bases between them. The CDR3 is made up of 14 amino acids. Germline V lookup: CDR1 MNHEY, CDR2 SMNVEV (reference sequence). The CDR3 reads CASSFLETHYEQYF. Here the CDR3 DNA reads TGTGCCAGCAGTTTTCTCGAGACACACTACGAGCAGTACTTC.

This rearrangement joins TRBV18 to TRBJ2-1; a possible D gene is TRBD2 (6 bases). Trimming shortened V by 3 bases and J by 1 base, and 16 bases separated the two germline ends. The germline V gene has CDR1 KGHSH and CDR2 LQKENI. The CDR3 runs 17 residues. In nucleotides, the CDR3 is TGTGCCAGCTCACCCCCAGCGGGTCAAAAGTCCTACAATGAGCAGTTCTTC. This gives the protein CASSPPAGQKSYNEQFF.

This clonotype was counted a few times. The chain couples TRBV27 to TRBJ2-7, with D possibly being TRBD1 or TRBD2 (7 bases each). V was clipped by 3 bases and J by 7 bases, with 16 bases between them. Germline CDR1 reads MNHEY; CDR2 reads SMNVEV (reference sequence). The CDR3 spans 14 residues. The CDR3 nucleotides are TGTGCCAGCAGTTTGGCCTCAGGGGGAGGGGAGCAGTACTTC. As protein: CASSLASGGGEQYF.

The J gene is TRBJ1-5, the V gene TRBV12-2. TRBV12-2 is a listed pseudogene. This CDR3 has 18 amino acids. DNA of the CDR3: TGTGCAAGTCGCTTAGCAGGGAAGGCCGGCCCCAGCAATCAGCCCCAGCATTTT. Protein product: CASRLAGKAGPSNQPQHF.

In this sample, this clonotype turned up many times. The chain has TRBV20-1 and TRBJ2-5; D possibly uses TRBD1 or TRBD2 (6 bases each). V dropped 0 bases and J dropped 1 base, with 12 bases sitting between them. Germline assignment: CDR1 DFQATT and CDR2 SNEGSKA (reference sequence). The CDR3 has 15 amino acids. The CDR3 bases are TGCAGTGCTAGAGATGTGGGGGGCCCCCAAGAGACCCAGTACTTC. Encoded protein: CSARDVGGPQETQYF.

In its sample, this clonotype was seen a few times. This chain joins TRBV12-3 or TRBV12-4 and TRBJ1-1; unclear D gene. Trimming took off 9 bases at V and 4 bases at J, with 6 bases between the two ends. CDR3 length equals 10 residues. The CDR3 region is CASERTEAFF. The CDR3 DNA sequence: TGTGCCAGTGAACGCACTGAAGCTTTCTTT.

J is TRBJ2-7 and V is TRBV18; D unresolved. The CDR3 runs 15 residues. V lost 2 bases, J lost 3 bases, and 14 bases lay in between. From germline, CDR1 is KGHSH and CDR2 LQKENI. The CDR3 DNA reads TGTGCCAGCTCACCAGGGTCAGGCCCTCTCTACGAGCAGTACGTC. Translated, it gives CASSPGSGPLYEQYV.

The gene calls are TRBV7-2 and TRBJ2-3; weak D call: TRBD1 (5 bases). Trimming took off 4 bases at V and 8 bases at J, with 16 bases between the two ends. Germline-derived CDR1 and CDR2 are SGHTA and FQGNSA. The CDR3 consists of 14 residues. This chain's CDR3 is CASSSDTRRGTQYF. The CDR3 coding sequence is TGTGCCAGCAGCTCGGACACCCGGCGCGGTACGCAGTATTTT.

This chain uses TRBV20-1 with TRBJ2-5; 7 bases agree with TRBD1. The J segment lost 5 bases and the V segment lost 6 bases, leaving 12 bases of the junction unmatched. The germline CDR1 and CDR2 sequences are DFQATT and SNEGSKA (reference sequence). The CDR3 is 14 residues long. This CDR3 reads CSATTGRGWETQYF. The CDR3 coding sequence is TGCAGTGCAACGACAGGGCGTGGATGGGAGACCCAGTACTTC.

This clonotype showed up many times. V and J are TRBV5-1 and TRBJ1-1, with a weak D call TRBD1 (5 bases). This CDR3 is built from 14 residues. Germline V gene sequence: CDR1 SGHRS, CDR2 YFSETQ. Trimming pared 0 bases from V and 5 bases from J, leaving 11 bases between. The CDR3 here is CASSLVGARTEAFF. The CDR3 coding sequence is TGCGCCAGCAGCTTGGTAGGGGCGAGGACTGAAGCTTTCTTT. Complete variable domain (other parts from reference TRBV5-1 and TRBJ1-1): KAGVTQTPRYLIKTRGQQVTLSCSPISGHRSVSWYQQTPGQGLQFLFEYFSETQRNKGNFPGRFSGRQFSNSRSEMNVSTLELGDSALYLCASSLVGARTEAFFGQGTRLTVV.

The rearrangement links TRBV20-1 to TRBJ2-7; no clear D gene. CDR3 length: 14 amino acids. Germline values: CDR1 DFQATT, CDR2 SNEGSKA (reference sequence). Trimming removed 0 bases from V and 3 bases from J, with 12 bases in between. CDR3 sequence: CSARDRGRYYEQYF. CDR3 in DNA: TGCAGTGCTAGAGATCGTGGCAGATACTACGAGCAGTACTTC.

The rearrangement links TRBV20-1 to TRBJ2-1; no definite D call. The germline V gene has CDR1 DFQATT and CDR2 SNEGSKA (reference sequence). CDR3 length equals 11 residues. Trimming pared 5 bases from V and 7 bases from J, leaving 9 bases between. Here the CDR3 DNA reads TGCAGTGCTCCCACGTTGAATGAGCAGTTCTTC. Translation gives CSAPTLNEQFF.

The V call is TRBV9, the J call TRBJ2-1; weak D call: TRBD1 (6 bases). Germline loops: CDR1 SGDLS, CDR2 YYNGEE. The CDR3 extends over 18 amino acids. Deletions cut 4 bases from V and 0 bases from J, with 20 bases between. CDR3 sequence reads: CASSSTGTWSSSYNEQFF. Here the CDR3 DNA reads TGTGCCAGCAGCTCCACAGGGACATGGTCGAGCTCCTACAATGAGCAGTTCTTC. The variable domain in full, with the rest retrieved from reference TRBV9 and TRBJ2-1, is DSGVTQTPKHLITATGQRVTLRCSPRSGDLSVYWYQQSLDQGLQFLIQYYNGEERAKGNILERFSAQQFPDLHSELNLSSLELGDSALYFCASSSTGTWSSSYNEQFFGPGTRLTVL.

This clonotype was observed a few times. The rearrangement joins TRBV5-1 to TRBJ1-1; no reliable D call. The CDR3 loop spans 14 amino acids. Per germline, CDR1 SGHRS and CDR2 YFSETQ. Between the trimmed V and J ends, which lost 4 bases and 2 bases, there was a span of 12 bases. The CDR3 bases are TGCGCCAGCAGCGAACCGGGAAGAAACACTGAAGCTTTCTTT. It is translated as CASSEPGRNTEAFF. The full variable domain, rest sourced from reference TRBV5-1 and TRBJ1-1, is KAGVTQTPRYLIKTRGQQVTLSCSPISGHRSVSWYQQTPGQGLQFLFEYFSETQRNKGNFPGRFSGRQFSNSRSEMNVSTLELGDSALYLCASSEPGRNTEAFFGQGTRLTVV.

This clonotype was counted at least ten times. J is TRBJ2-3 and V is TRBV20-1; D remains unclear. The germline V and J ends were trimmed by 3 bases and 7 bases, with 14 bases remaining between them. Germline CDR1 DFQATT, CDR2 SNEGSKA (reference sequence). The CDR3 sequence is 13 residues long. The CDR3 spells CSASFLITNTQYF. The CDR3 nucleotides are TGCAGTGCTAGCTTCCTTATTACGAATACGCAGTATTTT.

The V and J genes are TRBV6-2 or TRBV6-3 and TRBJ2-1, with unresolved D. The CDR3 contains 13 residues. V gave up 7 bases and J gave up 1 base, with 8 bases separating them. The germline CDR1 and CDR2 sequences are MNHEY and SVGEGT. The CDR3 coding sequence is TGTGCCAGCAACTCCGGGTCCTACAATGAGCAGTTCTTC. This encodes CASNSGSYNEQFF.

This clonotype was counted a few times. The rearrangement uses TRBV7-2 and TRBJ2-3; D ambiguous. This CDR3 has 13 amino acids. Trimming cost V 4 bases and J 3 bases, with 8 bases left between them. Germline CDR1 is SGHTA and CDR2 is FQGNSA. The CDR3 spells CASSSLLTDTQYF. The CDR3, as DNA: TGTGCCAGCAGCTCCCTATTGACAGATACGCAGTATTTT.

CDR3 DNA sequence: TGCAGCGTTGGCGGGGGGTTCTTC. Its translation: CSVGGGFF. The V gene is TRBV29-1, the J gene TRBJ2-1; 7 bases align to TRBD2. The length of the CDR3 is 8 residues. Per germline, CDR1 SQVTM and CDR2 ANQGSEA. V shed 4 bases and J 15 bases; nucleotides not matched to a gene: 0.

This clonotype has a handful of counts. The chain employs TRBV12-5 and TRBJ1-1; D perhaps matches TRBD1 (6 bases). Trimming left V 1 base short and J 3 bases short, with 12 bases between. This CDR3 contains 15 residues. Per germline, CDR1 LGHNT and CDR2 FRNRAP. DNA for the CDR3: TGTGCTAGTGGTTTGGCGGGGGGCGCGGACACTGAAGCTTTCTTT. This gives the protein CASGLAGGADTEAFF.